The 27 T cell receptor beta chains below all came from one sample that was sequenced in a study of cytomegalovirus exposure and HLA in healthy donors. The PCR used 60 Vbeta and 13 Jbeta primers. TCRdb keeps only in-frame clones here, not all; method: immunoSEQ multiplex PCR. There are 150,000 or so clones in the sample; approximately 80% occur only once, and around 2% lies in the top ten. The material sequenced was PBMCs. The receptors stem from a man aged 45-65 years in good health and CMV-seropositive.

In DNA form, the CDR3 reads TGTGCCAGCAGCTTAGACAGATTGCTAGTCTCCGAGCAGTACTTC. It codes for CASSLDRLLVSEQYF. The chain employs TRBV11-2 and TRBJ2-7; D is undetermined. Germline CDR1 reads SGHAT; CDR2 reads FQNNGV. Trimming removed 0 bases at V and 6 bases at J, with 15 bases between. This CDR3 contains 15 residues.

This chain connects TRBV11-2 to TRBJ2-1; no definite D call. This CDR3 comprises 14 residues. The ends were cut back, 1 base at V and 1 base at J, with 5 bases in the middle. CDR1 SGHAT and CDR2 FQNNGV come from the germline V gene. DNA for the CDR3: TGTGCCAGCAGCTTAGGCGTTTCCTACAATGAGCAGTTCTTC. This translates into CASSLGVSYNEQFF.

This rearrangement joins TRBV10-3 to TRBJ1-1; 10 bases line up with TRBD1. The trim removed 8 bases at V and 4 bases at J, leaving 13 bases unmatched. CDR1 ENHRY and CDR2 SYGVKD come from the germline V gene. There are 16 residues in the CDR3. CDR3 protein: CAIAPTGGGGLTEAFF. CDR3 DNA sequence: TGTGCCATCGCACCGACAGGGGGCGGGGGGCTCACTGAAGCTTTCTTT.

The chain uses TRBV18 and TRBJ2-7, with D possibly TRBD2 on 6 matching bases. V gave up 5 bases and J gave up 4 bases, with 15 bases separating them. This CDR3 is built from 14 residues. CDR1 KGHSH and CDR2 LQKENI come from the germline V gene. The CDR3 region is CASSTRTGVYEQYF. The DNA for the CDR3 is TGTGCCAGCTCAACTCGCACGGGAGTATACGAGCAGTACTTC.

The rearrangement uses TRBV19 and TRBJ1-2; TRBD1 agrees at 8 bases. CDR1 LNHDA and CDR2 SQIVND come from the germline V gene (reference sequence). CDR3 size: 16 residues. Germline trimming cut 2 bases from V and 5 bases from J; bases unmatched to any gene: 10. As DNA, the CDR3 is TGTGCCAGTAGTATAAGGACAGGGCGTGGAATTTATGGCTACACCTTC. Protein: CASSIRTGRGIYGYTF.

V and J are TRBV5-1 and TRBJ2-2; D is ambiguous. This CDR3 spans 12 amino acids. Germline CDR1 reads SGHRS; CDR2 reads YFSETQ. Trimming left V 1 base short and J 7 bases short, with 5 bases between. CDR3 in amino acids: CASSLRGGELFF. The CDR3 bases are TGCGCCAGCAGCTTGCGCGGCGGGGAGCTGTTTTTT.

The chain has TRBV5-1 and TRBJ2-3; TRBD2 might be the D (6 bases). V was clipped by 0 bases and J by 2 bases, with 13 bases between them. The germline CDR1 and CDR2 sequences are SGHRS and YFSETQ. This CDR3 contains 16 residues. CDR3 DNA: TGCGCCAGCAGCTTGGGTACTAGCATGGCCACAGATACGCAGTATTTT. It encodes CASSLGTSMATDTQYF.

The chain has TRBV5-4 and TRBJ1-2, with D hard to call. Trimming removed 5 bases from V and 5 bases from J, with 19 bases in between. Germline V gives CDR1 SGHNT, CDR2 YYREEE (reference sequence). This CDR3 comprises 15 residues. In DNA, the CDR3 is TGTGCCAGCAGACCTTCCGGAGTCATTCTTTATGGCTACACCTTC. It is translated as CASRPSGVILYGYTF.

J is TRBJ2-5 and V is TRBV6-1; tentative D call: TRBD2 (6 bases). The CDR3 loop spans 15 amino acids. V was pared by 8 bases and J by 1 base, with 17 bases between. In germline, CDR1 is MNHNS, CDR2 SASEGT. Here the CDR3 DNA reads TGTGCCAGCTCGATGACTGTGGGGGGCCAAGAGACCCAGTACTTC. Amino acids: CASSMTVGGQETQYF.

The chain employs TRBV5-4 and TRBJ2-5; no clear D. The DNA end is more similar to TRBJ2-7, so the J call may be wrong. CDR3 length: 11 amino acids. CDR1 is SGHNT, CDR2 YYREEE, per germline (reference sequence). CDR3 amino acids: CASSSNYEQYF. In DNA form, the CDR3 reads TGTGCCAGCAGCTCTAACTACGAGCAGTACTTC.

CDR3 protein: CASSYRGQDNEKLFF. The CDR3 nucleotides are TGTGCCAGCAGTTACAGGGGACAGGATAATGAAAAACTGTTTTTT. The V gene is TRBV6-5, the J gene TRBJ1-4; 8 positions match TRBD1. This CDR3 is built from 15 residues. Trimming at V came to 2 bases and at J to 4 bases, leaving 3 bases not matched to a gene. Germline V gene lookup returns CDR1 MNHEY and CDR2 SVGAGI.

The chain joins TRBV6-5 to TRBJ1-4; 7 bases match TRBD1. The CDR3 is made up of 16 amino acids. The germline V gene has CDR1 MNHEY and CDR2 SVGAGI. With 4 bases clipped from V and 4 bases from J, the junction kept 9 bases outside the gene matches. As DNA, the CDR3 is TGTGCCAGCAGTTCCTCCCAGACAGGGATTAATGAAAAACTGTTTTTT. It translates to CASSSSQTGINEKLFF.

J is TRBJ2-3 and V is TRBV18; TRBD2 is a possible D gene (7 bases). The length of the CDR3 is 17 residues. Per the germline V gene, CDR1 is KGHSH and CDR2 is LQKENI. V shed 2 bases and J shed 4 bases, with 19 bases lying between them. The CDR3 nucleotides are TGTGCCAGCTCACCAGCCAGGGGAGGGGAAGAGGCAGATACGCAGTATTTT. It codes for CASSPARGGEEADTQYF.

The chain combines TRBV7-9 with TRBJ2-5, with TRBD2 as a possible D gene (5 bases). Germline CDR1 reads SEHNR; CDR2 reads FQNEAQ (reference sequence). V gave up 4 bases and J gave up 5 bases, with 8 bases separating them. This CDR3 region has 12 residues. The CDR3 loop is CASSYSVETQYF. In DNA, the CDR3 is TGTGCCAGCAGCTATAGCGTGGAGACCCAGTACTTC.

The V call is TRBV6-1, the J call TRBJ1-3; possible D gene TRBD1, 5 bases. Germline V lookup: CDR1 MNHNS, CDR2 SASEGT. The CDR3 covers 14 residues. Trimming shortened V by 6 bases and J by 1 base, and 10 bases separated the two germline ends. The CDR3 loop reads CASSRGGSGNTIYF. CDR3 DNA sequence: TGTGCCAGCAGCCGCGGGGGATCTGGAAACACCATATATTTT.

J is TRBJ2-3 and V is TRBV6-1, with no clear D. Germline V lookup: CDR1 MNHNS, CDR2 SASEGT. This CDR3 spans 13 amino acids. The V gene lost 4 bases and the J gene lost 5 bases, with 10 bases spanning the gap. CDR3 DNA sequence: TGTGCCAGCAGTGGTACGGGTTTAGATACGCAGTATTTT. Its protein product is CASSGTGLDTQYF.

A few counts support this clone. The J gene is TRBJ2-2, the V gene TRBV7-6, with 10 positions matching TRBD2. The V gene end was trimmed by 1 base and the J gene end by 1 base; junction bases not matched to a gene: 3. CDR1 and CDR2 from the germline V gene are SGHVS and FNYEAQ. The CDR3 consists of 17 residues. The CDR3 sequence: CASSLVLAGMNTGELFF. CDR3 DNA sequence: TGTGCCAGCAGCTTAGTACTAGCGGGGATGAACACCGGGGAGCTGTTTTTT.

This rearrangement joins TRBV20-1 to TRBJ2-2, with D hard to call. This CDR3 spans 11 amino acids. Germline values: CDR1 DFQATT, CDR2 SNEGSKA (reference sequence). The V end lost 6 bases, the J end lost 9 bases, and 11 bases lay between the germline ends. The CDR3 sequence: CSASRFRELFF. CDR3 nucleotide sequence: TGCAGTGCCTCGAGATTCCGGGAGCTGTTTTTT.

This rearrangement joins TRBV9 to TRBJ1-5; maybe TRBD1 (5 bases). The CDR3 is 14 residues long. From germline, CDR1 is SGDLS and CDR2 YYNGEE. V dropped 3 bases and J dropped 0 bases, with 7 bases sitting between them. The CDR3 is CASSATGSNQPQHF. The CDR3 nucleotides are TGTGCCAGCAGCGCCACAGGTAGCAATCAGCCCCAGCATTTT.

This chain uses TRBV25-1 with TRBJ2-5; 9 bases match TRBD1. Trimming cost V 6 bases and J 2 bases; bases outside gene matches: 7. The CDR3 has 15 amino acids. Germline CDR1 is MGHDK and CDR2 is SYGVNS. CDR3 region: CASSDTGTGQETQYF. CDR3 bases: TGTGCCAGCAGCGATACCGGGACAGGGCAAGAGACCCAGTACTTC.

The chain combines TRBV7-2 with TRBJ2-7; TRBD2 agrees at 8 bases. CDR1 SGHTA and CDR2 FQGNSA come from the germline V gene. CDR3 length: 16 residues. Losses at the gene ends were 5 bases for V and 6 bases for J; bases not matched to a gene: 15. CDR3 amino acids: CASSPQSGRGGREQYF. The CDR3, as DNA: TGTGCCAGCAGCCCCCAAAGTGGTCGGGGGGGCCGCGAGCAGTACTTC. Looking up the rest from reference TRBV7-2 and TRBJ2-7 gives the full variable domain: GAGVSQSPSNKVTEKGKDVELRCDPISGHTALYWYRQSLGQGLEFLIYFQGNSAPDKSGLPSDRFSAERTGGSVSTLTIQRTQQEDSAVYLCASSPQSGRGGREQYFGPGTRLTVT.

The V and J genes are TRBV7-2 and TRBJ2-5, with 8 bases lining up with TRBD1. The germline CDR1 and CDR2 sequences are SGHTA and FQGNSA. The CDR3 runs 15 residues. V lost 5 bases and J lost 5; bases outside the gene matches: 10. The CDR3 loop is CASSPGADRGETQYF. The CDR3 DNA follows: TGTGCCAGCAGCCCAGGGGCTGACAGGGGTGAGACCCAGTACTTC.

This clone occurred a few times. The V call is TRBV9, the J call TRBJ1-5; the D gene is possibly TRBD1 (5 bases). The germline V gene has CDR1 SGDLS and CDR2 YYNGEE. CDR3 length equals 14 residues. V was cut by 0 bases and J by 6 bases, with 10 bases left in between. CDR3 protein: CASSVDGAGQPQHF. The CDR3 DNA reads as TGTGCCAGCAGCGTAGATGGGGCTGGTCAGCCCCAGCATTTT.

The V gene is TRBV5-4, the J gene TRBJ2-1; 8 bases line up with TRBD2. The junction had 1 base not matched to a gene; V was cut back by 0 bases and J by 2 bases. The germline CDR1 and CDR2 sequences are SGHNT and YYREEE (reference sequence). This CDR3 comprises 15 residues. The CDR3 reads CASSLGGGPYNEQFF. The CDR3 nucleotides are TGTGCCAGCAGCTTGGGCGGGGGGCCCTACAATGAGCAGTTCTTC.

The CDR3 bases are TGTGCCAGCAGCGGGAGCGGGAGCCGGTTCTTC. Translating gives CASSGSGSRFF. This chain uses TRBV11-2 with TRBJ2-1; 8 bases fit TRBD2. The trim removed 5 bases at V and 15 bases at J, leaving 6 bases unmatched. The CDR3 runs 11 residues. Germline CDR1 reads SGHAT; CDR2 reads FQNNGV.

The V and J genes are TRBV20-1 and TRBJ1-2; no clear D. The CDR3 is made up of 10 amino acids. Germline V lookup: CDR1 DFQATT, CDR2 SNEGSKA (reference sequence). V lost 5 bases and J 5 bases, leaving 6 bases between the germline ends. Here the CDR3 DNA reads TGCAGTGCTCCTTCGTATGGCTACACCTTC. Its translation: CSAPSYGYTF.

The chain uses TRBV6-1 and TRBJ1-6, with 9 bases fitting TRBD1. Germline CDR1 reads MNHNS; CDR2 reads SASEGT. The CDR3 consists of 16 residues. The V gene end was trimmed by 5 bases and the J gene end by 4 bases; junction bases not matched to a gene: 6. CDR3 loop: CASSKGQGLYNSPLHF. CDR3 sequence (DNA): TGTGCCAGCAGTAAAGGACAGGGGTTGTATAATTCACCCCTCCACTTT.